These 21 T cell receptor beta chains were all obtained from the same sample, sequenced in a study of CD8 T cells in ankylosing spondylitis. TCRdb ran MiXCR on the 5' RACE reads and lists one entry per CDR3 protein. The profile shows about 35,000 distinct CDR3 sequences, approximately 3% of them singletons. The specimen was blood, either unsorted or a sorted T cell fraction (not recorded which). Receptors originate from a male donor with ankylosing spondylitis or in good health (not recorded which).

This clonotype has ten or more counts. The chain combines TRBV9 with TRBJ1-4; unclear D gene. The CDR3 is made up of 13 amino acids. Trimming took off 3 bases at V and 1 base at J, with 4 bases between the two ends. CDR1 is SGDLS and CDR2 is YYNGEE in the germline V gene. The CDR3: CASSGGTNEKLFF. CDR3 nucleotide sequence: TGTGCCAGCAGCGGGGGAACTAATGAAAAACTGTTTTTT.

This clonotype occurred many times. This sequence joins TRBV9 and TRBJ2-2; D may be TRBD2 (5 bases). Looked up from germline, CDR1 is SGDLS and CDR2 is YYNGEE. The CDR3 has 14 residues. Between the trimmed V and J ends, which lost 0 bases and 6 bases, there was a span of 9 bases. The CDR3 spells CASSVGVDSGELFF. The CDR3, as DNA: TGTGCCAGCAGCGTAGGGGTGGACTCCGGGGAGCTGTTTTTT. Filled out from reference TRBV9 and TRBJ2-2, the complete variable domain reads DSGVTQTPKHLITATGQRVTLRCSPRSGDLSVYWYQQSLDQGLQFLIQYYNGEERAKGNILERFSAQQFPDLHSELNLSSLELGDSALYFCASSVGVDSGELFFGEGSRLTVL.

The rearrangement joins TRBV9 to TRBJ2-1; 7 nucleotides line up with TRBD1. Germline assignment: CDR1 SGDLS and CDR2 YYNGEE. The CDR3 loop spans 14 amino acids. The V gene end was trimmed by 3 bases and the J gene end by 0 bases; junction bases not matched to a gene: 0. The CDR3 nucleotides read TGTGCCAGCAGCGCAGGGGGCTCCTACAATGAGCAGTTCTTC. Its translation: CASSAGGSYNEQFF.

The table lists this clonotype with many counts. This sequence joins TRBV9 and TRBJ2-3, with D maybe TRBD2 (6 bases). Germline assignment: CDR1 SGDLS and CDR2 YYNGEE. CDR3 length equals 15 residues. The ends were cut back, 4 bases at V and 0 bases at J, with 12 bases in the middle. Here the CDR3 reads CASSSVGGSTDTQYF. The CDR3 region has the DNA TGTGCCAGCAGCTCGGTGGGAGGAAGCACAGATACGCAGTATTTT.

At least ten counts were recorded for this clonotype. J is TRBJ2-1 and V is TRBV21-1; no check of the table's D call, TRBD2, against the DNA was made. TRBV21-1 is termed a pseudogene. The CDR3 runs 15 residues. CDR3: CASSTRTDPDNEQFF. In DNA form, the CDR3 reads TGTGCCAGCAGCACCAGGACTGACCCTGACAATGAGCAGTTCTTC.

This clonotype was picked up many times. The J gene is TRBJ2-2, the V gene TRBV9, with TRBD2 identical over 7 bases. The ends lost 2 bases at V and 2 bases at J; junction bases unmatched: 6. CDR1 SGDLS and CDR2 YYNGEE come from the germline V gene. The CDR3 spans 16 residues. The CDR3 spells CASSVKGGINTGELFF. CDR3 bases: TGTGCCAGCAGCGTCAAGGGAGGGATAAACACCGGGGAGCTGTTTTTT.

The V call is TRBV9, the J call TRBJ2-2, with TRBD1 matching 11 bases. There are 19 residues in the CDR3. Germline V gene data show CDR1 as SGDLS and CDR2 as YYNGEE. V gave up 0 bases and J gave up 6 bases; unmatched junction bases: 13. The CDR3: CASSVVMDRGLGVPGELFF. CDR3 coding DNA: TGTGCCAGCAGCGTAGTCATGGACAGGGGGCTTGGGGTGCCCGGGGAGCTGTTTTTT.

This rearrangement joins TRBV9 to TRBJ2-3; D possibly uses TRBD1 or TRBD2 (5 bases each). V shed 4 bases and J shed 6 bases, with 15 bases lying between them. Germline V CDR1 and CDR2: SGDLS, YYNGEE. The CDR3 length is 14 residues. The DNA of the CDR3 is TGTGCCAGCAGCTCCCGGGACCGTTGGGATACGCAGTATTTT. Amino acids: CASSSRDRWDTQYF.

Many counts were recorded for this clonotype. This chain connects TRBV9 to TRBJ2-1; 9 bases are a match to TRBD2. Germline values: CDR1 SGDLS, CDR2 YYNGEE. The CDR3 contains 17 residues. V shed 2 bases and J 5 bases; nucleotides not matched to a gene: 11. This CDR3 is CASSVGPSGIGDNEQFF. The CDR3 DNA follows: TGTGCCAGCAGCGTTGGGCCTAGCGGGATTGGGGACAATGAGCAGTTCTTC.

Many counts were recorded for this clonotype. This chain uses TRBV9 with TRBJ2-1, with 10 bases matching TRBD2. The CDR3 consists of 16 residues. Germline CDR1 and CDR2: SGDLS and YYNGEE. After removal of 4 bases from V and 12 bases from J, the junction contained 16 bases not matched to a gene. CDR3: CASSLIAGGGQKGQFF. The CDR3 nucleotides are TGTGCCAGCAGCCTCATAGCGGGAGGCGGACAGAAGGGGCAGTTCTTC. The whole variable domain, filled in from reference TRBV9 and TRBJ2-1, reads DSGVTQTPKHLITATGQRVTLRCSPRSGDLSVYWYQQSLDQGLQFLIQYYNGEERAKGNILERFSAQQFPDLHSELNLSSLELGDSALYFCASSLIAGGGQKGQFFGPGTRLTVL.

There are many counts of this clonotype. The chain recombines TRBV9 with TRBJ1-1; D gene ambiguous. V lost 0 bases and J 4 bases, leaving 7 bases between the germline ends. Per the germline V gene, CDR1 is SGDLS and CDR2 is YYNGEE. The CDR3 has 13 amino acids. The chain's CDR3 is CASSVALSTEAFF. The DNA of the CDR3 is TGTGCCAGCAGCGTAGCTCTAAGCACTGAAGCTTTCTTT.

This clonotype was counted ten times or more. The chain carries TRBV9 and TRBJ2-3; 8 bases fit TRBD1. The CDR3 extends over 15 amino acids. Germline CDR1 is SGDLS and CDR2 is YYNGEE. V lost 6 bases and J lost 0; bases outside the gene matches: 6. In DNA, the CDR3 is TGTGCCAGCACCCCGAGGACAGGGAGCACAGATACGCAGTATTTT. Translation: CASTPRTGSTDTQYF.

The chain is built from TRBV9 and TRBJ2-3; 7 bases agree with TRBD2. CDR3 length: 16 amino acids. The V segment lost 0 bases and the J segment 1 base; nucleotides outside the gene matches: 5. Germline V gene sequence: CDR1 SGDLS, CDR2 YYNGEE. The DNA of the CDR3 is TGTGCCAGCAGCGTAGCTCCGGCGGGAGGCACAGATACGCAGTATTTT. It codes for CASSVAPAGGTDTQYF. Full variable domain (missing parts from reference TRBV9 and TRBJ2-3): DSGVTQTPKHLITATGQRVTLRCSPRSGDLSVYWYQQSLDQGLQFLIQYYNGEERAKGNILERFSAQQFPDLHSELNLSSLELGDSALYFCASSVAPAGGTDTQYFGPGTRLTVL.

The table lists this clonotype with many counts. The chain combines TRBV9 with TRBJ2-2; TRBD1 matches at 11 bases. V shed 3 bases and J 2 bases; nucleotides not matched to a gene: 3. This CDR3 is 16 amino acids long. Per the germline V gene, CDR1 is SGDLS and CDR2 is YYNGEE. CDR3 bases: TGTGCCAGCAGCGCGGGACAGGGGGTTAACACCGGGGAGCTGTTTTTT. Translating gives CASSAGQGVNTGELFF. Full variable domain (remainder filled in from reference TRBV9 and TRBJ2-2): DSGVTQTPKHLITATGQRVTLRCSPRSGDLSVYWYQQSLDQGLQFLIQYYNGEERAKGNILERFSAQQFPDLHSELNLSSLELGDSALYFCASSAGQGVNTGELFFGEGSRLTVL.

The table lists this clonotype with many counts. The chain has TRBV9 and TRBJ2-3; TRBD2 agrees at 11 bases. The V and J ends lost 2 bases and 1 base, in that order; junction bases with no gene match: 3. CDR3 size: 16 residues. Germline values: CDR1 SGDLS, CDR2 YYNGEE. The CDR3 reads CASSVLTSGGTDTQYF. CDR3 coding DNA: TGTGCCAGCAGCGTCCTGACTAGCGGGGGCACAGATACGCAGTATTTT.

The sample holds many counts of this clonotype. The V gene is TRBV9, the J gene TRBJ2-5; 9 positions match TRBD2. In germline, CDR1 is SGDLS, CDR2 YYNGEE. The V and J ends lost 3 bases and 3 bases, in that order; junction bases with no gene match: 9. This CDR3 is built from 16 residues. CDR3 sequence reads: CASSEGVSGREETQYF. The CDR3 DNA reads as TGTGCCAGCAGCGAAGGGGTTAGCGGGAGAGAAGAGACCCAGTACTTC.

Ten or more counts support this clonotype. The chain recombines TRBV9 with TRBJ2-6; D gene uncertain. The CDR3 spans 17 residues. V was shortened by 0 bases and J by 0 bases, with 10 bases between the two germline ends. Germline assignment: CDR1 SGDLS and CDR2 YYNGEE. CDR3 in amino acids: CASSVGTSLSGANVLTF. The CDR3 region has the DNA TGTGCCAGCAGCGTAGGCACCAGCCTCTCTGGGGCCAACGTCCTGACTTTC.

This clonotype is medium-sized by share. The chain links TRBV9 to TRBJ2-3; TRBD2 matches 9 bases. Germline loops: CDR1 SGDLS, CDR2 YYNGEE. This CDR3 region has 15 residues. V shed 0 bases and J 5 bases; nucleotides not matched to a gene: 4. This CDR3 reads CASSVGPAGGDTQYF. As DNA, the CDR3 is TGTGCCAGCAGCGTAGGTCCAGCGGGAGGAGATACGCAGTATTTT. The entire variable domain, with the rest obtained from reference TRBV9 and TRBJ2-3, is as follows: DSGVTQTPKHLITATGQRVTLRCSPRSGDLSVYWYQQSLDQGLQFLIQYYNGEERAKGNILERFSAQQFPDLHSELNLSSLELGDSALYFCASSVGPAGGDTQYFGPGTRLTVL.

This clonotype was counted ten times or more. The rearrangement uses TRBV9 and TRBJ2-1; TRBD2 aligns across 15 bases. The CDR3 has 17 residues. Trimming took 0 bases from V and 7 from J; bases not matched to a gene: 5. The germline V gene encodes CDR1 SGDLS and CDR2 YYNGEE. DNA of the CDR3: TGTGCCAGCAGCGTAGGGGGACTAGCGGGGGGAATGAATGAGCAGTTCTTC. Translation gives CASSVGGLAGGMNEQFF. The full variable domain, rest sourced from reference TRBV9 and TRBJ2-1, is DSGVTQTPKHLITATGQRVTLRCSPRSGDLSVYWYQQSLDQGLQFLIQYYNGEERAKGNILERFSAQQFPDLHSELNLSSLELGDSALYFCASSVGGLAGGMNEQFFGPGTRLTVL.

There are many counts of this clonotype. CDR3 protein: CASSGNHFADTQYF. CDR3 nucleotides: TGTGCCAGCAGCGGCAACCATTTCGCAGATACGCAGTATTTT. The chain recombines TRBV9 with TRBJ2-3; D not certain. The V gene's germline CDR1 is SGDLS and CDR2 YYNGEE. Trimming left V 3 bases short and J 4 bases short, with 12 bases between. This CDR3 contains 14 residues.

In this sample, this clonotype turned up many times. J is TRBJ2-1 and V is TRBV9, with D uncertain. This CDR3 region has 14 residues. Germline CDR1 is SGDLS and CDR2 is YYNGEE. Trimming took 0 bases from V and 10 from J, leaving 14 bases between them. DNA of the CDR3: TGTGCCAGCAGCGTAGACCCCCAGAGGCCCGAGCAGTTCTTC. The encoded protein is CASSVDPQRPEQFF.